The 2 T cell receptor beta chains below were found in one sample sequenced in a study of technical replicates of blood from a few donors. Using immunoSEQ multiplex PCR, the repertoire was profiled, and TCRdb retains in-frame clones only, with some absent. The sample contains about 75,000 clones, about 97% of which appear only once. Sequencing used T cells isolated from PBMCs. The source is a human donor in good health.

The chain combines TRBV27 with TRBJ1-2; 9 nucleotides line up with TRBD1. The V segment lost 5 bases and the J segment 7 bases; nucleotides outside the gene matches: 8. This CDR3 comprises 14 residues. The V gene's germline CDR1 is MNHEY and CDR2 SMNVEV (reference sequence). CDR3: CASSPSTGGSGYTF. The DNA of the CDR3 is TGTGCCAGCAGTCCCAGTACAGGGGGCTCTGGCTACACCTTC.

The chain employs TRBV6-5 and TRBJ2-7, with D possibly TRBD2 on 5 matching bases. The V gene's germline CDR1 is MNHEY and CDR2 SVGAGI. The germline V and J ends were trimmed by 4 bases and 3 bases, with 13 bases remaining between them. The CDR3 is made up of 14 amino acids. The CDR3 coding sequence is TGTGCCAGCAGTTGGCGACTACACGACTACGAGCAGTACTTC. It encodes CASSWRLHDYEQYF.